This T cell receptor (beta chain) is drawn from a study of T cell changes during pregnancy in multiple sclerosis. Generated by immunoSEQ multiplex PCR, the TCRdb table keeps only in-frame clones and is missing some. Among about 35,000 clones listed, roughly 93% were seen once. Unmatched junction bases numbered 12, after V lost 6 bases and J lost 1 base. Germline CDR1 reads MNHEY; CDR2 reads SMNVEV (reference sequence). The CDR3 runs 17 residues. The chain recombines TRBV27 with TRBJ2-7; TRBD2 agrees at 10 bases. This receptor was taken from a female donor with multiple sclerosis, enrolled in a pregnancy study. The source material was CD4+ T cells from peripheral blood mononuclear cells, sampled in the first trimester of pregnancy. The CDR3 coding sequence is TGTGCCAGCAGAGCGGGAGGGGAGGGGAGACCTTCCTACGAGCAGTACTTC. Encoded protein: CASRAGGEGRPSYEQYF.